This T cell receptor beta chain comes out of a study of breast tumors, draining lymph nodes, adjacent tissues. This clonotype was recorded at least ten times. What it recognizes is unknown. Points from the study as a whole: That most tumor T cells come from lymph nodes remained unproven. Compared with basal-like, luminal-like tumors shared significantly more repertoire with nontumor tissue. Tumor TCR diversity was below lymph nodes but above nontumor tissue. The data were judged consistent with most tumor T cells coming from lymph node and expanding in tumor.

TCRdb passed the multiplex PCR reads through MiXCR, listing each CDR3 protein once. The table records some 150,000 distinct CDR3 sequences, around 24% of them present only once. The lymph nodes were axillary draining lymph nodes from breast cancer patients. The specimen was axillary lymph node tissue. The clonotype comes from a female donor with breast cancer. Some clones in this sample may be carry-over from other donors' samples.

The CDR3 loop reads CSARARSATGELFF. In DNA form, the CDR3 reads TGCAGTGCTAGAGCTAGGAGTGCCACCGGGGAGCTGTTTTTT. V usage is TRBV20-1 and J usage is TRBJ2-2; unclear D gene. The length of the CDR3 is 14 residues. Trimming took off 1 base at V and 4 bases at J, with 10 bases between the two ends. CDR1 is DFQATT, CDR2 SNEGSKA, per germline (reference sequence).